The 10 T cell receptor delta chains in this list originate from one sample, sequenced in a study of γδ T cells in repeated Plasmodium falciparum infection. TCRdb reprocessed the multiplex PCR reads through CATT. The data contain about 48,000 delta-chain clones, roughly 1.6% of them singletons. Flow sorting of PBMC yielded separate Vgamma9/Vdelta2+ and Vdelta2-negative gammadelta T cell populations for bulk repertoire analysis. Specimen: gamma-delta T cells from blood. The receptor source for this set is a pool of human donors (malaria-infected and uninfected, not separated).

This clone appeared a few times. This likely stems from a read error, as it lies one base from a far larger clone. The same CDR3 can be traced to other DNA sequences in this sample. The rearrangement joins TRDV1 to TRDJ1; tentative D call: TRDD3 (6 bases). This CDR3 spans 16 amino acids. The germline V gene has CDR1 TSWWSYY and CDR2 QGS. CDR3 loop: CALGEKYWAHGGKLIF. The CDR3 region has the DNA TGTGCACTTGGGGAAAAGTACTGGGCTCATGGGGGTAAACTCATCTTT.

This clone has just a few counts. A read error likely explains why the TCRdb protein, taken from a much larger clone, differs from this DNA's translation at residue 16; the protein shown is translated from the DNA. The V gene corresponds to TRDV1; no J gene was called; no DNA check was done on the table's D call, TRDD3. CDR3 size: 17 residues. The germline V gene has CDR1 TSWWSYY and CDR2 QGS. CDR3 residues: CALGDVLGALYTDKLTF. The CDR3, as DNA: TGTGCTCTTGGGGACGTACTGGGGGCTTTGTACACCGATAAACTCACCTTT.

A remark on this clone: With only one base between it and a far larger clone, this is likely a read error. The same CDR3 is also encoded by other DNA sequences in this sample. This chain links TRDV1 with TRDJ1; D ambiguous. As TCRdb names no J gene, one was assigned here on the basis of a DNA match to germline. V lost 3 bases and J 0 bases, leaving 20 bases between the germline ends. CDR1 is TSWWSYY and CDR2 is QGS in the germline V gene. CDR3 length equals 18 residues. The CDR3 reads CALGDQRLSDCNTDKLIF. The DNA of the CDR3 is TGTGCTCTTGGGGACCAGAGACTTTCTGACTGTAACACCGATAAACTCATCTTT.

This clone occurred a few times. For this DNA, TCRdb reports the protein of a much larger clone, which diverges at residue 8, most likely from a read error; the protein presented here is translated directly from the DNA. The chain employs TRDV1 and TRDJ2; unclear D gene. The J gene, not given by TCRdb, was assigned here from a germline match of the nucleotide sequence. CDR3 length: 16 residues. Trimming shortened V by 4 bases and J by 0 bases, and 12 bases separated the two germline ends. CDR1 TSWWSYY and CDR2 QGS come from the germline V gene. This CDR3 is CALGGPFRALTAQLFF. CDR3 in DNA: TGTGCTCTTGGGGGCCCTTTTCGGGCTTTGACAGCACAACTCTTCTTT.

For this clone: The TCRdb record carries a much larger clone's protein, which differs from this DNA's translation at residue 8; a read error is the likely cause, and the protein listed here is the DNA translation. The rearrangement links TRDV1 to TRDJ1; 7 bases map to TRDD3. No J gene is reported in TCRdb; it was inferred here by comparing the DNA with germline. Germline CDR1 TSWWSYY, CDR2 QGS. The length of the CDR3 is 22 residues. V gave up 2 bases and J gave up 0 bases; unmatched junction bases: 24. The CDR3 DNA follows: TGTGCTCTTGGGGAAACCGGCTCCCCACCGACTAGGGGGATTTCGTACACCGATAAACTCATCTTT. Its translation is CALGETGSPPTRGISYTDKLIF.

Remarks on this clone: TCRdb's protein, taken from a much larger clone, differs from this DNA's translation at residue 13, likely owing to a read error; the protein displayed comes from the DNA. The V call is TRDV2, the J call TRDJ1; 8 nucleotides line up with TRDD3. The J gene comes from matching the DNA to germline here; TCRdb lacks it. Per the germline V gene, CDR1 is GEAIGNYY and CDR2 is EKD. CDR3 length equals 16 residues. In DNA, the CDR3 is TGTGCCTGTGACACCTTACTGGGGGCCGCGGCCGATAGACTCATCTTT. Translated, it gives CACDTLLGAAADRLIF.

Points on this clone: A far larger clone is a single base away, which makes a read error likely. The sample holds other DNA sequences that translate to the same CDR3. The chain uses TRDV1 and TRDJ1; TRDD3 matches at 9 bases. TCRdb records no J gene; here it was assigned by comparing the DNA to germline. This CDR3 is built from 21 residues. V gave up 3 bases and J gave up 8 bases; unmatched junction bases: 28. Germline V CDR1 and CDR2: TSWWSYY, QGS. The CDR3 DNA reads TGTGCTCTTGGGGAGGGAACCCTTCGCCCTGCTAGGTGGGGGATAAGCGACAAACTCATCTTT. Encoded protein: CALGEGTLRPARWGISDKLIF.

This clone was detected many times. This DNA's translation and the protein TCRdb lists, from a much larger clone, do not match at residue 13, likely due to a read error; the protein shown is translated from the DNA. The chain employs TRDV1 and TRDJ1; 7 nucleotides align to TRDD3. The J gene comes from matching the DNA to germline here; TCRdb lacks it. V lost 1 base and J lost 3; bases outside the gene matches: 14. This CDR3 contains 18 residues. CDR1 is TSWWSYY, CDR2 QGS, per germline. In DNA form, the CDR3 reads TGTGCTCTTGGGGAACGTCGCCTGGGGGCTCCCAAGGCCGATAAACTCATCTTT. Translated, it gives CALGERRLGAPKADKLIF.

The sample holds a few counts of this clone. The TCRdb protein, from a much larger clone, departs from this DNA's translation at residue 7, likely by read error; the protein shown derives from the DNA. The rearrangement links TRDV1 to TRDJ1; D gene ambiguous. Trimming took off 2 bases at V and 2 bases at J, with 18 bases between the two ends. Germline CDR1 and CDR2: TSWWSYY and QGS. This CDR3 region has 17 residues. The CDR3: CALGEARPPLNTDKLIF. CDR3 DNA: TGTGCTCTTGGGGAAGCTCGTCCCCCTCTTAATACCGATAAACTCATCTTT.

Many counts were recorded for this clone. One end of the junction varies from germline; a read error may be responsible. V is TRDV1 and J is TRDJ1; 7 bases are a match to TRDD2. Germline V gene lookup returns CDR1 TSWWSYY and CDR2 QGS. This CDR3 contains 21 residues. The CDR3 region has the DNA TGTGCGCTTGGGGAACTAAACGGTCCTAATTTCCTACGCGGGTTTTCTACAATACTCATCTTT. It specifies CALGELNGPNFLRGFSTILIF.